The rows below give T cell receptor beta chains drawn from one sample of a study of blood T cell repertoires in COVID-19. Sequencing used immunoSEQ multiplex PCR; TCRdb keeps in-frame clones, though not all of them. Here the sample spans about 140,000 clones, about 80% being singletons. The source material was peripheral blood. These receptor sequences come from a woman aged 55-69 years with acute or convalescent COVID-19. CDR3s include the opening cysteine and the closing phenylalanine or tryptophan. Each record gives: CDR3 protein, CDR3 DNA, J gene, clone size, CDR3 length, V gene, D gene. A D gene is named only where the DNA matches it firmly. A clone size is listed for some rows: how often the clone was seen (once, few, many), or a class if it is expanded.

CASRPGQGAGELFF | TGTGCCAGCAGACCGGGACAGGGGGCCGGGGAGCTGTTTTTT | TRBJ2-2 | - | 14 | TRBV6-5 | TRBD1
CASSTTGIEAFF | TGTGCCAGCAGTACTACAGGGATTGAAGCTTTCTTT | TRBJ1-1 | - | 12 | TRBV6-5 | -
CASSYGDRDRGLETQYF | TGCGCCAGCAGCTATGGTGACCGGGACAGGGGATTGGAGACCCAGTACTTC | TRBJ2-5 | - | 17 | TRBV5-1 | TRBD1
CASSLGVVQTSYNEQFF | TGTGCCAGCAGTTTGGGTGTCGTACAGACCTCCTACAATGAGCAGTTCTTC | TRBJ2-1 | - | 17 | TRBV28 | -
CASSQGQLTSYGYTF | TGTGCCAGCAGCCAAGGACAGCTAACTTCCTATGGCTACACCTTC | TRBJ1-2 | few | 15 | TRBV3-1/TRBV3-2 | -
CASIFRLNTEAFF | TGTGCCAGCATTTTCCGTTTAAACACTGAAGCTTTCTTT | TRBJ1-1 | - | 13 | TRBV2 | -
CASSDENSYEQYF | TGTGCCAGCAGTGACGAGAACTCCTACGAGCAGTACTTC | TRBJ2-7 | once | 13 | TRBV2 | -
CASGRGSGNTIYF | TGTGCCAGCGGGAGGGGATCTGGAAACACCATATATTTT | TRBJ1-3 | - | 13 | TRBV3-1/TRBV3-2 | -
CASSVDAHEIYNEQFF | TGTGCCAGCAGCGTTGATGCCCACGAGATCTACAATGAGCAGTTCTTC | TRBJ2-1 | - | 16 | TRBV9 | -
CASSHRSSSYEQYF | TGTGCCAGCAGTCACAGGTCGAGCTCCTACGAGCAGTACTTC | TRBJ2-7 | - | 14 | TRBV28 | -
CASSLGTGNLNGELFF | TGTGCCAGCAGTCTAGGGACAGGGAATTTGAACGGGGAGCTGTTTTTT | TRBJ2-2 | - | 16 | TRBV6-2/TRBV6-3 | TRBD1
CAIRQTGQSYEQYF | TGTGCCATCAGACAGACAGGGCAATCCTACGAGCAGTACTTC | TRBJ2-7 | - | 14 | TRBV10-3 | TRBD1
CASSLTPGTGTDTF | TGTGCCAGCAGTTTAACCCCCGGGACAGGGACAGACACCTTC | TRBJ1-2 | - | 14 | TRBV27 | TRBD1
CASSPTLYRSGANVLTF | TGTGCCAGCTCACCGACCCTCTACAGATCTGGGGCCAACGTCCTGACTTTC | TRBJ2-6 | - | 17 | TRBV18 | -
CASSDPTSGRGYNEQFF | TGTGCCAGCAGTGACCCTACTAGCGGGAGGGGGTACAATGAGCAGTTCTTC | TRBJ2-1 | - | 17 | TRBV6-1 | TRBD2
CASSLGQGGETQYF | TGTGCCAGCAGCTTAGGACAGGGCGGGGAGACCCAGTACTTC | TRBJ2-5 | - | 14 | TRBV11-1 | TRBD1
CASSGLAGISYNEQFF | TGCGCCAGCAGTGGACTAGCGGGAATCTCCTACAATGAGCAGTTCTTC | TRBJ2-1 | once | 16 | TRBV10-1 | TRBD2